Shown below are 24 T cell receptor beta chains from a single sample sequenced in a study of blood T cells in healthy people across ages. With a J-beta primer mix and a sample-barcoded 5' primer, a second PCR ran about 7 to 11 cycles. One entry per CDR3 protein, called by TCRdb with MiXCR from the 5' RACE reads. The sample has over 600,000 distinct CDR3 sequences; just over 55% are singletons. What was sequenced was blood. Every receptor here comes from a man in his forties in good health.

This chain uses TRBV5-1 with TRBJ2-7, with 11 bases identical to TRBD2. Germline CDR1 is SGHRS and CDR2 is YFSETQ. CDR3 length equals 17 residues. J gave up 4 bases and V 2 bases, and 11 bases lay outside the gene matches. Here the CDR3 DNA reads TGCGCCAGCAGCTTCTTGGTGTCGACTAGCGGGACGTACGAGCAGTACTTC. It codes for CASSFLVSTSGTYEQYF.

This clonotype was seen a few times. The chain is built from TRBV15 and TRBJ2-6; no clear D gene. This CDR3 is 15 amino acids long. The germline V gene has CDR1 LNHNV and CDR2 YYDKDF (reference sequence). V lost 4 bases, J lost 1 base, and 8 bases lay in between. CDR3 in amino acids: CATSKEVSGANVLTF. CDR3 DNA sequence: TGTGCCACCAGCAAGGAAGTGTCTGGGGCCAACGTCCTGACTTTC.

This chain joins TRBV4-3 and TRBJ2-3, with 11 positions matching TRBD2. The CDR3 consists of 15 residues. The germline V gene encodes CDR1 LGHNA and CDR2 YSLEER. Losses at the gene ends were 2 bases for V and 7 bases for J; bases not matched to a gene: 5. This CDR3 is CASSQIAGGPHTQYF. The CDR3 nucleotides are TGCGCCAGCAGCCAAATAGCGGGAGGGCCCCATACGCAGTATTTT.

J is TRBJ1-4 and V is TRBV5-1; 8 bases map to TRBD1. J was trimmed by 7 bases and V by 7 bases; bases with no gene match: 12. Germline values: CDR1 SGHRS, CDR2 YFSETQ. This CDR3 has 15 amino acids. In nucleotides, the CDR3 is TGCGCCAGCGCCGAACGGACAGGGTCAAGTGAAAAACTGTTTTTT. Protein product: CASAERTGSSEKLFF.

The chain is built from TRBV7-9 and TRBJ2-4, with TRBD1 identical over 7 bases. CDR1 SEHNR and CDR2 FQNEAQ come from the germline V gene (reference sequence). CDR3 length equals 14 residues. The J segment lost 7 bases and the V segment lost 6 bases, leaving 9 bases of the junction unmatched. The DNA of the CDR3 is TGTGCCAGCAGACAAGAGGGGGCATTGAACATTCAGTACTTC. Its protein product is CASRQEGALNIQYF.

This chain uses TRBV9 with TRBJ2-4; D possibly corresponds to TRBD1 (6 bases). The CDR3 runs to 12 residues. Germline V gives CDR1 SGDLS, CDR2 YYNGEE. V lost 4 bases and J 9 bases, leaving 11 bases between the germline ends. The CDR3: CASSLQGGIQYF. As DNA, the CDR3 is TGTGCCAGCAGCTTACAGGGCGGCATTCAGTACTTC.

The rearrangement links TRBV20-1 to TRBJ2-7; D is undetermined. Trimming removed 4 bases from V and 2 bases from J, with 12 bases in between. The CDR3 runs 13 residues. The germline gives CDR1 DFQATT, CDR2 SNEGSKA (reference sequence). CDR3 residues: CSANPDGTYEQYF. The CDR3 DNA follows: TGCAGTGCTAATCCGGACGGAACCTACGAGCAGTACTTC.

This sequence joins TRBV2 and TRBJ2-1, with D maybe TRBD1 (6 bases). Judging by the DNA end, TRBJ2-7 fits better; the J call may be wrong. The CDR3 has 15 amino acids. Germline V gene sequence: CDR1 SNHLY, CDR2 FYNNEI. CDR3 in amino acids: CASTPGQSSYNEQYF. DNA of the CDR3: TGTGCCAGCACACCGGGACAAAGCTCCTACAATGAGCAGTACTTC.

V usage is TRBV27 and J usage is TRBJ2-3; TRBD2 agrees at 8 bases. The germline gives CDR1 MNHEY, CDR2 SMNVEV (reference sequence). This CDR3 comprises 15 residues. With V trimmed by 4 bases and J by 9 bases, 12 bases remained unmatched. The CDR3 nucleotides are TGTGCCAGCAGTTCTCAGCGGGAGCGGTACGGAACGCAGTATTTT. Translating gives CASSSQRERYGTQYF.

V gene TRBV20-1 combines with J gene TRBJ2-2, with D tentatively TRBD2 (6 bases). Trimming left V 6 bases short and J 0 bases short, with 14 bases between. The CDR3 length is 15 residues. Germline CDR1 DFQATT, CDR2 SNEGSKA (reference sequence). In DNA form, the CDR3 reads TGCAGTGCCAAATCGGGACTCTCGAACACCGGGGAGCTGTTTTTT. Its translation: CSAKSGLSNTGELFF.

The chain couples TRBV20-1 to TRBJ2-5; D might be TRBD2 (5 bases). The CDR3 is 12 amino acids. Trimming left V 7 bases short and J 2 bases short, with 11 bases between. CDR1 and CDR2 (germline): DFQATT, SNEGSKA (reference sequence). CDR3 sequence reads: CSVPGIQETQYF. CDR3 nucleotides: TGCAGTGTACCGGGGATTCAAGAGACCCAGTACTTC.

This rearrangement joins TRBV20-1 to TRBJ2-5, with TRBD2 matching over 10 bases. The V gene end was trimmed by 7 bases and the J gene end by 6 bases; junction bases not matched to a gene: 8. CDR1 is DFQATT, CDR2 SNEGSKA, per germline (reference sequence). The CDR3 consists of 13 residues. The CDR3 reads CSGWASGSKTQYF. CDR3 DNA: TGCAGTGGTTGGGCTAGCGGGAGTAAGACCCAGTACTTC.

This sequence joins TRBV29-1 and TRBJ2-5, with 15 bases aligning to TRBD2. Trimming at V came to 1 base and at J to 5 bases, leaving 8 bases not matched to a gene. This CDR3 has 17 residues. Germline CDR1 and CDR2: SQVTM and ANQGSEA. CDR3 loop: CSVEGTSGRALPETQYF. CDR3 coding DNA: TGCAGCGTTGAAGGGACTAGCGGGAGGGCCTTACCCGAGACCCAGTACTTC.

The V call is TRBV7-9, the J call TRBJ2-7; D gene uncertain. This CDR3 region has 12 residues. Germline CDR1 reads SEHNR; CDR2 reads FQNEAQ (reference sequence). Trimming took 2 bases from V and 5 from J, leaving 7 bases between them. The CDR3 is CASSLYDDEQYF. In nucleotides, the CDR3 is TGTGCCAGCAGCTTATATGACGACGAGCAGTACTTC.

This clonotype was counted a few times. The chain couples TRBV24-1 to TRBJ2-3, with D tentatively TRBD2 (6 bases). Germline CDR1 KGHDR, CDR2 SFDVKD. The CDR3 extends over 19 amino acids. Deletions cut 2 bases from V and 1 base from J, with 21 bases between. This CDR3 reads CATSDYGGSSDRRTDTQYF. The CDR3 DNA is TGTGCCACCAGTGATTATGGAGGGTCAAGCGATCGGCGCACAGATACGCAGTATTTT.

This chain links TRBV15 with TRBJ2-1, with 9 bases identical to TRBD2. Looked up from germline, CDR1 is LNHNV and CDR2 is YYDKDF (reference sequence). This CDR3 contains 16 residues. V shed 0 bases and J 10 bases; nucleotides not matched to a gene: 10. Here the CDR3 DNA reads TGTGCCACCAGCAGAGATCAGGGCGGGGGGGCCTACGAGCAGTTCTTC. It translates to CATSRDQGGGAYEQFF.

The chain joins TRBV11-2 to TRBJ2-2, with D perhaps TRBD1 or TRBD2 (5 bases each). The CDR3 loop spans 14 amino acids. The V and J ends lost 4 bases and 7 bases respectively, with 13 bases between them. The germline CDR1 and CDR2 sequences are SGHAT and FQNNGV. DNA of the CDR3: TGTGCCAGCAGCTACCTCTGGGGGAGCGGGGAGCTGTTTTTT. It specifies CASSYLWGSGELFF.

The chain joins TRBV9 to TRBJ2-1, with 8 bases identical to TRBD2. Trimming took 3 bases from V and 9 from J; bases not matched to a gene: 11. CDR1 and CDR2 from the germline V gene are SGDLS and YYNGEE. This CDR3 region has 15 residues. For the CDR3, the DNA is TGTGCCAGCAGCGCCGCTCTAGCGGGCGTCGGTGAGCAGTTCTTC. It specifies CASSAALAGVGEQFF.

The chain employs TRBV20-1 and TRBJ2-7; 9 bases line up with TRBD1. Germline loops: CDR1 DFQATT, CDR2 SNEGSKA (reference sequence). The CDR3 length is 14 residues. The V segment lost 1 base and the J segment 5 bases; nucleotides outside the gene matches: 6. Here the CDR3 DNA reads TGCAGTGCTAGAGCCCGGACAGGGGAGGACGAGCAGTACTTC. Translation gives CSARARTGEDEQYF.

Here the CDR3 reads CASSLGGVRYGYTF. Written as DNA, the CDR3 is TGTGCCAGCAGCTTAGGGGGGGTCCGTTATGGCTACACCTTC. The chain employs TRBV11-2 and TRBJ1-2, with a tentative D call TRBD1 (5 bases). V was shortened by 1 base and J by 5 bases, with 11 bases between the two germline ends. The V gene's germline CDR1 is SGHAT and CDR2 FQNNGV. This CDR3 region has 14 residues.

V gene TRBV7-9 combines with J gene TRBJ1-6; tentative D call: TRBD1 (5 bases). The CDR3 is made up of 14 amino acids. V was shortened by 5 bases and J by 10 bases, with 15 bases between the two germline ends. Germline CDR1 SEHNR, CDR2 FQNEAQ (reference sequence). Here the CDR3 reads CASSRDPGMSPLHF. The CDR3 bases are TGTGCCAGCAGCCGGGACCCGGGGATGTCACCCCTCCACTTT.

The V call is TRBV5-5, the J call TRBJ2-5; D remains unclear. Germline-derived CDR1 and CDR2 are SGHKS and YYEKEE (reference sequence). The CDR3 is 15 amino acids. V lost 2 bases and J lost 9, with 20 bases in between. CDR3 DNA sequence: TGTGCCAGCAGCTTCGGTCTCTTGGAAGAAGGAGCCCAGTACTTC. It yields the protein CASSFGLLEEGAQYF. Based on the CDR3 plus reference TRBV5-5 and TRBJ2-5, the full variable domain is DAGVTQSPTHLIKTRGQQVTLRCSPISGHKSVSWYQQVLGQGPQFIFQYYEKEERGRGNFPDRFSARQFPNYSSELNVNALLLGDSALYLCASSFGLLEEGAQYFGPGTRLLVL.

This clonotype was counted only a few times. This chain uses TRBV20-1 with TRBJ2-1; TRBD2 matches 9 bases. V shed 3 bases, J shed 4 bases, and the junction held 4 bases outside the gene matches. The CDR3 is 14 residues long. Germline V gene data show CDR1 as DFQATT and CDR2 as SNEGSKA (reference sequence). The CDR3 DNA follows: TGCAGTGCTAGGTTGGCGGGAGGGTACAATGAGCAGTTCTTC. This sequence encodes CSARLAGGYNEQFF.

This chain uses TRBV7-6 with TRBJ2-7; a weak D match, TRBD2 (5 bases). The J call may be mistaken, given a closer DNA end match to TRBJ2-5. Germline CDR1 and CDR2: SGHVS and FNYEAQ. The CDR3 runs to 14 residues. CDR3 DNA: TGTGCCAGCAGCTTAATGGCCCAGCGGGAGACCCAGTACTTC. It is translated as CASSLMAQRETQYF.